This TCR beta chain was recorded in a study of PD-1 blockade in classical Hodgkin lymphoma. Study-level findings and limits: Underlying causes for the observed repertoire differences were not defined, possibly disease activity or prior therapy.

TCRdb's copy holds only in-frame clones and misses some; the assay was immunoSEQ multiplex PCR. Of thousands of clones in the sample, more than 85% are singletons; the top ten hold around 8.1%. This clone was detected only a few times. What it binds is unknown. The CDR3 contains 14 residues. Deletions cut 6 bases from V and 4 bases from J, with 16 bases between. CDR1 is MNHEY, CDR2 SMNVEV, per germline (reference sequence). Time point described: newly diagnosed, previously untreated cHL patient sample. After thawing, PBMCs were subjected to magnetic negative selection to isolate CD8+ T cells. The chain couples TRBV27 to TRBJ2-7, with D perhaps matching TRBD1 or TRBD2 (5 bases each). The sequence was collected from a human donor with classical Hodgkin lymphoma. The specimen sequenced was CD8+ T cells from blood. The DNA for the CDR3 is TGTGCCAGCAGCCTTGGGGGTTGGGGATACGAGCAGTACTTC. As protein: CASSLGGWGYEQYF.